These T cell receptor beta chains were read from a single sample in a study of blood T cells in healthy people across ages. TCRdb used MiXCR to reprocess the 5' RACE reads, holding one entry per CDR3 protein. Altogether 650,000 to 700,000 distinct CDR3 sequences are present, approximately 52% being singletons, with the ten largest covering about 13%. Sequenced input: blood. The receptors originated from a woman aged 80 or over in good health. Both conserved end residues are part of each CDR3. Each record gives: V gene, CDR3 length, J gene, CDR3 protein.

TRBV3-1	14	TRBJ2-1	CASSQELGASEQFF
TRBV5-1	15	TRBJ2-3	CASSLVGLGPDTQYF
TRBV18	13	TRBJ2-1	CASSLGPVVLAFF
TRBV7-3	13	TRBJ2-2	CAPRTSSTGELFF
TRBV12-3/TRBV12-4	15	TRBJ2-2	CASNERTGNTGELFF
TRBV13	15	TRBJ2-7	CASSYGISRSYEQYF
TRBV29-1	11	TRBJ2-3	CSVEGVDTQYF
TRBV29-1	15	TRBJ2-6	CSVEPEGSGANVLTF
TRBV27	13	TRBJ2-4	CASSHSGGHIQYF
TRBV3-1	13	TRBJ2-3	CASSHLGLDTQYF
TRBV7-2	15	TRBJ2-3	CASSPAGTRTDTQYF
TRBV15	20	TRBJ2-4	CATSSRVSSPSLLAKNIQYF
TRBV5-1	15	TRBJ1-2	CASSFGDRDNYGYTF
TRBV29-1	14	TRBJ2-1	CSSQRGTSYNEQFF
TRBV20-1	17	TRBJ2-5	CSASGRWASGGQETQYF
TRBV11-3	16	TRBJ2-5	CASSLDGAGIQETQYF